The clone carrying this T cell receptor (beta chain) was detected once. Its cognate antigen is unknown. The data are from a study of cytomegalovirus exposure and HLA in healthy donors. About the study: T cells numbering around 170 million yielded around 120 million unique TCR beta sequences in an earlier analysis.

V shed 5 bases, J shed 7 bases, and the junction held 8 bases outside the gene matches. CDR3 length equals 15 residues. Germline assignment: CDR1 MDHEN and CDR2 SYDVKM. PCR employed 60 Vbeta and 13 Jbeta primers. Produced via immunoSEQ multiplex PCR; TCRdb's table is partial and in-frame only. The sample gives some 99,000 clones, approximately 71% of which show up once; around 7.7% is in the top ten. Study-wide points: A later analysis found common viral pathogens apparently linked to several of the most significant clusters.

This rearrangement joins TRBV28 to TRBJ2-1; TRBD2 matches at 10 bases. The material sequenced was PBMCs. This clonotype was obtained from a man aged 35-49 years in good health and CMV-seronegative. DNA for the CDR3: TGTGCCAGCAGTCCACGATCGACTAGCGGGAATGAGCAGTTCTTC. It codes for CASSPRSTSGNEQFF. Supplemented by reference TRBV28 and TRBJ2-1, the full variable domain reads DVKVTQSSRYLVKRTGEKVFLECVQDMDHENMFWYRQDPGLGLRLIYFSYDVKMKEKGDIPEGYSVSREKKERFSLILESASTNQTSMYLCASSPRSTSGNEQFFGPGTRLTVL.